The 12 T cell receptor beta chains in this list originate from one sample, sequenced in a study of T cells in localized non-small cell lung cancer. Profiled with immunoSEQ multiplex PCR; TCRdb holds only in-frame clones, not every one. The sample holds some 72,000 clones, approximately 85% seen once. Specimen: peripheral blood, collected before any cancer treatment. These receptors all come from a man aged 35-75 years with stage I lung adenocarcinoma.

This chain connects TRBV7-9 to TRBJ2-2; D is unresolved. Germline CDR1 reads SEHNR; CDR2 reads FQNEAQ (reference sequence). V dropped 3 bases and J dropped 0 bases, with 5 bases sitting between them. The CDR3 length is 14 residues. Here the CDR3 reads CASSFRANTGELFF. In nucleotides, the CDR3 is TGTGCCAGCAGCTTCCGGGCGAACACCGGGGAGCTGTTTTTT. Supplemented by reference TRBV7-9 and TRBJ2-2, the full variable domain reads DTGVSQNPRHKITKRGQNVTFRCDPISEHNRLYWYRQTLGQGPEFLTYFQNEAQLEKSRLLSDRFSAERPKGSFSTLEIQRTEQGDSAMYLCASSFRANTGELFFGEGSRLTVL.

The chain combines TRBV29-1 with TRBJ2-7, with 10 bases matching TRBD2. Looked up from germline, CDR1 is SQVTM and CDR2 is ANQGSEA. This CDR3 spans 13 amino acids. The V segment lost 7 bases and the J segment 0 bases; nucleotides outside the gene matches: 3. CDR3 nucleotide sequence: TGCAGCGGTCTAGCGGGAGACTCCTACGAGCAGTACTTC. Its protein product is CSGLAGDSYEQYF.

V is TRBV7-9 and J is TRBJ2-7; D is possibly TRBD2 (5 bases). This CDR3 comprises 14 residues. Germline-derived CDR1 and CDR2 are SEHNR and FQNEAQ (reference sequence). V lost 3 bases and J lost 7, with 16 bases in between. The CDR3 is CASSFGNTAREQYF. CDR3 bases: TGTGCCAGCAGCTTCGGGAATACCGCTCGGGAGCAGTACTTC.

CDR3 sequence reads: CASSQEKVRASGTYNEQFF. In nucleotides, the CDR3 is TGCGCCAGCAGCCAAGAAAAGGTTCGGGCTAGCGGAACCTACAATGAGCAGTTCTTC. The chain combines TRBV4-1 with TRBJ2-1, with 7 nucleotides matching TRBD2. With V trimmed by 0 bases and J by 2 bases, 13 bases remained unmatched. The CDR3 is made up of 19 amino acids. Per the germline V gene, CDR1 is MGHRA and CDR2 is YSYEKL.

This sequence joins TRBV2 and TRBJ2-3; TRBD1 matches at 10 bases. The V gene end was trimmed by 5 bases and the J gene end by 3 bases; junction bases not matched to a gene: 5. Per germline, CDR1 SNHLY and CDR2 FYNNEI. This CDR3 spans 15 amino acids. The CDR3: CASSTGTGVTDTQYF. The CDR3 nucleotides are TGTGCCAGCAGTACCGGGACAGGGGTAACAGATACGCAGTATTTT.

The chain combines TRBV27 with TRBJ2-7; no reliable D call. CDR3 length equals 16 residues. Germline loops: CDR1 MNHEY, CDR2 SMNVEV (reference sequence). The V gene lost 4 bases and the J gene lost 7 bases, with 23 bases spanning the gap. The CDR3 spells CASSSGPFPGTKEQYF. The CDR3 DNA sequence: TGTGCCAGCAGTTCCGGACCCTTTCCGGGTACTAAAGAGCAGTACTTC.

The chain links TRBV5-3 to TRBJ2-7, with 7 bases that match TRBD1. TRBV5-3 qualifies as an ORF whose function is uncertain. This CDR3 comprises 14 residues. V was clipped by 4 bases and J by 5 bases; unmatched bases: 9. CDR3 sequence (DNA): TGTGCCAGAAGCCCCGGACAGGCGATGGACGAGCAGTACTTC. This sequence encodes CARSPGQAMDEQYF.

DNA of the CDR3: TGTGCCAGCAGCCAGCTAGCGGGAGGTCTCAATGAGCAGTTCTTC. This gives the protein CASSQLAGGLNEQFF. The chain is built from TRBV14 and TRBJ2-1, with 11 positions matching TRBD2. The CDR3 spans 15 residues. The germline CDR1 and CDR2 sequences are SGHDN and FVKESK. Trimming at V came to 3 bases and at J to 6 bases, leaving 4 bases not matched to a gene.

The chain joins TRBV15 to TRBJ2-3; 9 bases agree with TRBD1. Germline CDR1 LNHNV, CDR2 YYDKDF (reference sequence). Trimming at V came to 6 bases and at J to 1 base, leaving 8 bases not matched to a gene. The CDR3 runs 16 residues. DNA of the CDR3: TGTGCCACCAGTAGTGGACAGGGGTTTCGCACAGATACGCAGTATTTT. This codes for CATSSGQGFRTDTQYF. Complete variable domain (other parts from reference TRBV15 and TRBJ2-3): DAMVIQNPRYQVTQFGKPVTLSCSQTLNHNVMYWYQQKSSQAPKLLFHYYDKDFNNEADTPDNFQSRRPNTSFCFLDIRSPGLGDTAMYLCATSSGQGFRTDTQYFGPGTRLTVL.

The rearrangement joins TRBV6-5 to TRBJ1-2; D may be TRBD1 (5 bases). CDR1 and CDR2 from the germline V gene are MNHEY and SVGAGI. Trimming took 0 bases from V and 8 from J, leaving 19 bases between them. The CDR3 runs to 16 residues. CDR3 nucleotide sequence: TGTGCCAGCAGTTACTCGAGAAATCAATTGGGGGAAGGCTACACCTTC. Its protein product is CASSYSRNQLGEGYTF.

This clone was observed once. The chain joins TRBV5-5 to TRBJ1-6; D remains unclear. Germline V gives CDR1 SGHKS, CDR2 YYEKEE (reference sequence). The CDR3 consists of 16 residues. Trimming pared 3 bases from V and 0 bases from J, leaving 10 bases between. CDR3 loop: CASSSQASSYNSPLHF. The CDR3 region has the DNA TGTGCCAGCAGCTCTCAGGCGAGCTCCTATAATTCACCCCTCCACTTT.

The V call is TRBV30, the J call TRBJ2-1; tentative D call: TRBD2 (7 bases). CDR3 length: 11 residues. V gave up 1 base and J gave up 10 bases, with 8 bases separating them. Germline CDR1 reads GTSNPN; CDR2 reads SVGIG (reference sequence). The CDR3 loop reads CAWSEGGEQFF. CDR3 in DNA: TGTGCCTGGAGTGAGGGGGGGGAGCAGTTCTTC.